What follows are 14 T cell receptor beta chains derived from one specimen sequenced in a study of breast tumors, draining lymph nodes, adjacent tissues. Each CDR3 protein gets one entry after TCRdb re-called the multiplex PCR reads with MiXCR. The top ten clones hold 30% to 35% of a sample with about 15,000 distinct CDR3 sequences, around 50% of them seen once. The sample taken for sequencing was tumor-adjacent breast tissue. Every receptor here comes from a female donor with breast cancer. Some clones in this sample may be carry-over from other donors' samples.

Comments on this clonotype: Sequence at one end of the junction differs from germline and may be a read error. CDR3 DNA sequence: TGTGCCAGCAGTTACTCCGGGACAGGGGACTACAATGAAAAACTGCTTTTT. Translated: CASSYSGTGDYNEKLLF. This chain connects TRBV6-5 to TRBJ1-4; TRBD1 matches 10 bases. The CDR3 contains 17 residues. Germline V gene lookup returns CDR1 MNHEY and CDR2 SVGAGI.

The chain is built from TRBV15 and TRBJ1-6; D call uncertain. The CDR3 has 12 residues. Germline V gene sequence: CDR1 LNHNV, CDR2 YYDKDF (reference sequence). V lost 4 bases and J 6 bases, leaving 4 bases between the germline ends. The CDR3: CATSIRNSPLHF. Written as DNA, the CDR3 is TGTGCCACCAGCATACGTAATTCACCCCTCCACTTT.

This clonotype appeared many times. A read error may explain this, as a much larger clone is one base away. V usage is TRBV6-5 and J usage is TRBJ1-4, with 8 bases aligning to TRBD1. Per germline, CDR1 MNHEY and CDR2 SVGAGI. J was trimmed by 5 bases and V by 6 bases; bases with no gene match: 8. There are 15 residues in the CDR3. CDR3 DNA sequence: TGTGCCAGCAGCCGCGGCGGGGACAGGAATGAAAAACTGTTTTTT. Translating it yields CASSRGGDRNEKLFF.

As DNA, the CDR3 is TGCAGTGCAGGACAGGGGGCCGGTTCACCCCTCCACTTT. This sequence encodes CSAGQGAGSPLHF. The V call is TRBV20-1, the J call TRBJ1-6, with 11 bases lining up with TRBD1. The V and J ends lost 6 bases and 9 bases, in that order; junction bases with no gene match: 4. The CDR3 loop spans 13 amino acids. Germline CDR1 and CDR2: DFQATT and SNEGSKA (reference sequence).

Of note for this clonotype: One end of the junction varies from germline; a read error may be responsible. The V call is TRBV2, the J call TRBJ2-3, with 8 bases lining up with TRBD2. Germline assignment: CDR1 SNHLY and CDR2 FYNNEI. The CDR3 consists of 16 residues. CDR3 in DNA: TGTGCCAGCAGGGAGGAACTAGCGGCCTCGCTAGATACGCAGTATTTC. Its translation: CASREELAASLDTQYF. The variable domain in full, completed from reference TRBV2 and TRBJ2-3, reads EPEVTQTPSHQVTQMGQEVILRCVPISNHLYFYWYRQILGQKVEFLVSFYNNEISEKSEIFDDQFSVERPDGSNFTLKIRSTKLEDSAMYFCASREELAASLDTQYFGPGTRLTVL.

This chain joins TRBV9 and TRBJ2-7; no clear D gene. Germline CDR1 reads SGDLS; CDR2 reads YYNGEE. Trimming cost V 0 bases and J 4 bases, with 11 bases left between them. The CDR3 has 14 amino acids. CDR3 bases: TGTGCCAGCAGCGTAGGGACGAGTGTGTACGAGCAGTACTTC. This codes for CASSVGTSVYEQYF.

CDR3 sequence (DNA): TGTGCCAGCAGCTTGTACGGATTGAGTGAGCAGTTCTTC. It codes for CASSLYGLSEQFF. The chain combines TRBV7-9 with TRBJ2-1; no reliable D call. Germline loops: CDR1 SEHNR, CDR2 FQNEAQ (reference sequence). Trimming stripped 3 bases from V and 9 bases from J, with 12 bases between. This CDR3 spans 13 amino acids. The whole variable domain, filled in from reference TRBV7-9 and TRBJ2-1, reads DTGVSQNPRHKITKRGQNVTFRCDPISEHNRLYWYRQTLGQGPEFLTYFQNEAQLEKSRLLSDRFSAERPKGSFSTLEIQRTEQGDSAMYLCASSLYGLSEQFFGPGTRLTVL.

A few counts support this clonotype. The junction departs from germline at one end; a sequencing error may be responsible. V usage is TRBV7-2 and J usage is TRBJ2-2; 8 bases align to TRBD2. Germline V CDR1 and CDR2: SGHTA, FQGNSA. This CDR3 contains 17 residues. The CDR3 protein is CASSFLAGGSNAGELFF. CDR3 sequence (DNA): TGTGCCAGCAGCTTTCTTGCGGGGGGCTCGAACGCCGGGGAGCTGTTTTTT.

The J gene is TRBJ2-7, the V gene TRBV25-1, with no clear D. This CDR3 region has 15 residues. The V end was cut by 5 bases, the J end by 6 bases, with 20 bases between. In germline, CDR1 is MGHDK, CDR2 SYGVNS. Written as DNA, the CDR3 is TGTGCCAGCAGTCCCCGGGCCCCGGTGCCTGGCGAGCAGTACTTC. This gives the protein CASSPRAPVPGEQYF.

This clonotype was seen at least ten times. This sequence joins TRBV3-1 and TRBJ2-3, with 9 bases aligning to TRBD2. Germline values: CDR1 LGHDT, CDR2 YNNKEL (reference sequence). The J segment lost 1 base and the V segment lost 6 bases, leaving 5 bases of the junction unmatched. The CDR3 consists of 15 residues. In nucleotides, the CDR3 is TGTGCCAGCAGACAGGCGGGAGGGGGCACAGATACGCAGTATTTT. Encoded protein: CASRQAGGGTDTQYF.

The rearrangement links TRBV25-1 to TRBJ1-1; TRBD1 is a possible D gene (5 bases). The CDR3 runs 14 residues. Germline assignment: CDR1 MGHDK and CDR2 SYGVNS. Between the trimmed V and J ends, which lost 4 bases and 7 bases, there was a span of 16 bases. In DNA, the CDR3 is TGTGCCAGCAGTGCCCCCCAGGGTCGGCGTGAAGCTTTCTTT. This codes for CASSAPQGRREAFF.

The chain's CDR3 is CSVGPSGRADFF. CDR3 DNA: TGCAGCGTTGGTCCTAGCGGGAGGGCAGATTTCTTC. The genes are TRBV29-1 and TRBJ2-1; TRBD2 agrees at 12 bases. The CDR3 covers 12 residues. Germline lookup yields CDR1 SQVTM and CDR2 ANQGSEA. The J segment lost 16 bases and the V segment lost 4 bases, leaving 8 bases of the junction unmatched.

The chain combines TRBV5-1 with TRBJ2-1; 11 nucleotides align to TRBD2. With V trimmed by 2 bases and J by 3 bases, 10 bases remained unmatched. CDR1 and CDR2 from the germline V gene are SGHRS and YFSETQ. The CDR3 contains 18 residues. The CDR3 is CASSFPSGGPGSYNEQFF. DNA of the CDR3: TGCGCCAGCAGCTTCCCTAGCGGGGGGCCGGGGAGCTACAATGAGCAGTTCTTC.

As concerns this clonotype: The missing conserved phenylalanine or tryptophan at the end of this CDR3 makes a read error likely. This chain joins TRBV6-5 and TRBJ1-1; D gene ambiguous. The CDR3 is made up of 13 amino acids. Trimming took 11 bases from V and 4 from J, leaving 17 bases between them. Germline CDR1 is MNHEY and CDR2 is SVGAGI. CDR3 DNA: TGTGCCGGTTTGCCGGGATCGGGCACTGAAGCTTTCCTT. The encoded protein is CAGLPGSGTEAFL.